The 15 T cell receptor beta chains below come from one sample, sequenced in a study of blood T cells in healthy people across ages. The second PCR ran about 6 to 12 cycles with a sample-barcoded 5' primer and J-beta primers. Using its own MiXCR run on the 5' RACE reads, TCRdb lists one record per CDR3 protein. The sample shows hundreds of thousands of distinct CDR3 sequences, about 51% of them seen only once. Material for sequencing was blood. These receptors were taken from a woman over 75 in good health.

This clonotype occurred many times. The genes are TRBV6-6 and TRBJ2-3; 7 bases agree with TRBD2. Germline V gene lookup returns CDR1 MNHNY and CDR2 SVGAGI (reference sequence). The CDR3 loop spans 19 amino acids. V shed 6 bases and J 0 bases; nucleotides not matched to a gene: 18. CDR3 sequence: CASSYPSGAHLISTDTQYF. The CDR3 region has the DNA TGTGCCAGCAGCTACCCTAGCGGAGCCCACCTAATTAGCACAGATACGCAGTATTTT.

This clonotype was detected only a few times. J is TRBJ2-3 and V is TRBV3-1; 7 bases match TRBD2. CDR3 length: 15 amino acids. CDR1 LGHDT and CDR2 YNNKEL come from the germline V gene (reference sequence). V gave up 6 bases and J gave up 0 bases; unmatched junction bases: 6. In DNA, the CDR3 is TGTGCCAGCAGACTAAGCGGGATGAGCACAGATACGCAGTATTTT. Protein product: CASRLSGMSTDTQYF.

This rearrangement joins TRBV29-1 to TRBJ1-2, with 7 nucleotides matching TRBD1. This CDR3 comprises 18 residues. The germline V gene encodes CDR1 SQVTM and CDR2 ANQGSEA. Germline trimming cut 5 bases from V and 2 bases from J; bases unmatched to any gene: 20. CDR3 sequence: CSVFHRVEQGLSNYGYTF. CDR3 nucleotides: TGCAGCGTTTTTCATAGGGTTGAACAGGGGCTATCGAACTATGGCTACACCTTC.

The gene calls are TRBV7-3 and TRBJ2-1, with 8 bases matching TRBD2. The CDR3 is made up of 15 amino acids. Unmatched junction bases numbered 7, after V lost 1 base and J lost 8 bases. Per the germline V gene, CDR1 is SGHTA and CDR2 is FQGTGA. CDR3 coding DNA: TGTGCCAGCAGCTTAATGGCGGGGGGTGTCCATGAGCAGTTCTTC. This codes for CASSLMAGGVHEQFF.

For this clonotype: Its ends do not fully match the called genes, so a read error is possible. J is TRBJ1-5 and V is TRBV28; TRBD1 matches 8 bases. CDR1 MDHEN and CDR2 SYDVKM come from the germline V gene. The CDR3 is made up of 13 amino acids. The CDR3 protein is CAGRQGIDQPQHF. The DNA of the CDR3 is TGTGCCGGCAGACAGGGGATAGATCAGCCCCAGCATTTT.

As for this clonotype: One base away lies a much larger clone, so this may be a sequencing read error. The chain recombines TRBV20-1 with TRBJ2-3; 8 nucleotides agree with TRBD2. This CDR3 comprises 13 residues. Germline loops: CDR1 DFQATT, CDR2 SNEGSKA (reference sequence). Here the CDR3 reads CGSPGTSGDTQYF. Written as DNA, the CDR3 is TGCGGCTCACCCGGGACTAGTGGGGATACGCAGTATTTT.

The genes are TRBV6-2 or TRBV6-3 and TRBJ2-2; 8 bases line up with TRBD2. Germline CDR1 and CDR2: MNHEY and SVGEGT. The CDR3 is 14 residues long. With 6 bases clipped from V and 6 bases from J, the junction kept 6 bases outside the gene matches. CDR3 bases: TGTGCCAGCAGGACTAGCGCGGGGGCCGGGGAGCTGTTTTTT. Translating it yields CASRTSAGAGELFF.

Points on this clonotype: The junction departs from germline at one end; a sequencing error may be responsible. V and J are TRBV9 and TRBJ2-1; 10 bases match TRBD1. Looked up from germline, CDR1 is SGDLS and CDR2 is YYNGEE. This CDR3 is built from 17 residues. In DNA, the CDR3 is TGTGTCAGCAGCGCCAACAACCGGGACAGGGGCTACAATGAGCAGTTCTTC. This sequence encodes CVSSANNRDRGYNEQFF.

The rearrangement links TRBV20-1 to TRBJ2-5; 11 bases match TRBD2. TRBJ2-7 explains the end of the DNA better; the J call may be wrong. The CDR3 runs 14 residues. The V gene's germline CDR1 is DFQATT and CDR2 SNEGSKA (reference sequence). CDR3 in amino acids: CSASPGLAEYEQYF. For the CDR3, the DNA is TGCAGTGCTAGCCCGGGACTAGCGGAGTACGAGCAGTACTTC.

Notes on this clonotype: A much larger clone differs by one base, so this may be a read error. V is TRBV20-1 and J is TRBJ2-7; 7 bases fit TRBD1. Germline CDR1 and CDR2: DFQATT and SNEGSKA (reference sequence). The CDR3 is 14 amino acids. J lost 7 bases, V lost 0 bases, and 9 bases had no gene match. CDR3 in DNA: TGCAGTGCTAGAGAGGGGACAGCCGTCGATGAGCAGTACTTC. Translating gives CSAREGTAVDEQYF.

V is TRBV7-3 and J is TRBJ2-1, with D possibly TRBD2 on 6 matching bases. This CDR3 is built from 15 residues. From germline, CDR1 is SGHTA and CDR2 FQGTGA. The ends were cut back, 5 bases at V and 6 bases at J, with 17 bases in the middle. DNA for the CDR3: TGTGCCAGCAGCCGCTACTCCGGGACTTCCAATGAGCAGTTCTTC. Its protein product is CASSRYSGTSNEQFF.

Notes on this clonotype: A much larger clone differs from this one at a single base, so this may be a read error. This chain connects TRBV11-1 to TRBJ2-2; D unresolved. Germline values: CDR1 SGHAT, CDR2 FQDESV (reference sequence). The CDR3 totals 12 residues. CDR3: CVSSLKTGELFF. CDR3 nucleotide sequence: TGTGTCAGCAGCTTAAAAACCGGGGAGCTGTTTTTT.

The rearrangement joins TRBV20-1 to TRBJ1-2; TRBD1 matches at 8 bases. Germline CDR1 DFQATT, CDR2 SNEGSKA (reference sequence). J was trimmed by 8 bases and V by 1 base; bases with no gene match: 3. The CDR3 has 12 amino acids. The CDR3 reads CSARVQGGGYTF. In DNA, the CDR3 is TGCAGTGCTAGAGTACAGGGGGGCGGCTACACCTTC.

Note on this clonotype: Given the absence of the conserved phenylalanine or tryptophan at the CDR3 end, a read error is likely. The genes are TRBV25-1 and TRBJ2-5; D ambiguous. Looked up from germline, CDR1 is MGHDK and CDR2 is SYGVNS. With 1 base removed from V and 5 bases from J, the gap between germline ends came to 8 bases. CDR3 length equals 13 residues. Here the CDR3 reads CASSEWDSETQYL. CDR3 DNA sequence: TGTGCCAGCAGTGAATGGGATTCTGAGACCCAGTACTTG.

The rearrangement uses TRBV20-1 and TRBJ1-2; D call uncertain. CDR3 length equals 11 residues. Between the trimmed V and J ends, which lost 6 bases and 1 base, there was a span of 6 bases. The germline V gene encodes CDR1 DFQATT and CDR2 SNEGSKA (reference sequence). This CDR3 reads CSAEDNYGYTF. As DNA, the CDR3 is TGCAGTGCAGAAGATAACTATGGCTACACCTTC.